Listed below are T cell receptor beta chains from one sample, sequenced in a study of T cell repertoires in cytomegalovirus infection. Antigens of these TCRs are unknown. TCRdb reprocessed the reads with MiXCR, giving one entry per CDR3 protein. Among some 70,000 distinct CDR3 sequences listed, roughly 20% were seen once. The sequenced sample consisted of PBMCs, sequenced either directly or after in vitro stimulation (not recorded which). These receptors all come from a human donor in good health (CMV status not recorded). Some clones in this sample may be carry-over from other donors' samples. CDR3s leave out the opening cysteine and the closing phenylalanine or tryptophan. Each record gives: V gene, D gene, CDR3 protein. The D gene is left open where the match is weak.

TRBV5-6 | - | ASSLVRGDEQF
TRBV28 | TRBD2 | ASSTVTRGGSYNEQF
TRBV5-6 | TRBD2 | ASSVSGRATDTQY
TRBV20-1 | TRBD1 | SAADRGKYNQPQH
TRBV7-9 | TRBD2 | ASSPSPGLAETYEQY
TRBV6-1 | - | ASSEVGVVDQPQH
TRBV2 | TRBD1 | ASSREDRVEVGYT
TRBV7-2 | - | ASSLVFNQETQY
TRBV6-2/TRBV6-3 | TRBD2 | ASSTGLAGKNEQF
TRBV12-3/TRBV12-4 | - | ASSFRGVEKLF
TRBV7-9 | - | ASSLETDRTRLRELF
TRBV7-2 | TRBD2 | ASSLVTSGYNEQF
TRBV7-4 | - | ASSPGYSGANVLT
TRBV20-1 | - | SAISGDSYNEQF
TRBV12-3/TRBV12-4 | - | ASSDHLSSGYNEQF
TRBV2 | - | ASSADKNTEAF
TRBV25-1 | TRBD1 | ASGGTEPRNEKLF
TRBV4-3 | - | ASSQEGDVYPGAFSGNTIY
TRBV2 | - | ASREATGNQNQPQH
TRBV2 | - | ATLLQAGGTEAF
TRBV7-8 | - | ASSPRTSGTRRNEQF
TRBV24-1 | TRBD2 | ATSDLTAGVADTQY
TRBV7-2 | - | ASSSGFQKTQY
TRBV20-1 | - | SARGIQETQY
TRBV7-2 | - | ASSLMATGTDTQY
TRBV10-3 | TRBD1 | AIRGTGVEEQY
TRBV4-3 | - | ASSQDLEGAEAF
TRBV4-2 | - | ASSQEGTGWDGYT
TRBV6-2/TRBV6-3 | - | ASRQGTLKVF
TRBV6-2/TRBV6-3 | TRBD1 | ASSYGTVGQPQH
TRBV7-9 | TRBD1 | ASSFGQGDQPQH
TRBV6-2/TRBV6-3 | TRBD1 | ASSLQGDGGYGYT
TRBV7-2 | - | ASSQGNTIY
TRBV18 | TRBD1 | ASSPTGLSTDTQY
TRBV12-3/TRBV12-4 | - | ASKKSGETQY
TRBV7-2 | - | ASSLVSGSSYNEQF
TRBV19 | TRBD1 | ASSRGGAGSYEQY
TRBV5-4 | TRBD2 | ASSLAPAGITDTQY
TRBV6-1 | - | ASSEEVGPVIYEQF
TRBV7-8 | - | ASSGMRFERVIETQY
TRBV7-3 | - | ASSLFGGGLHNEQF
TRBV5-6 | - | ASSAGLLAGQGETQY
TRBV20-1 | - | SADPGGAGEGDTQY
TRBV5-1 | TRBD2 | ASSLLAEETQY
TRBV7-2 | - | ASSRVGIRYT